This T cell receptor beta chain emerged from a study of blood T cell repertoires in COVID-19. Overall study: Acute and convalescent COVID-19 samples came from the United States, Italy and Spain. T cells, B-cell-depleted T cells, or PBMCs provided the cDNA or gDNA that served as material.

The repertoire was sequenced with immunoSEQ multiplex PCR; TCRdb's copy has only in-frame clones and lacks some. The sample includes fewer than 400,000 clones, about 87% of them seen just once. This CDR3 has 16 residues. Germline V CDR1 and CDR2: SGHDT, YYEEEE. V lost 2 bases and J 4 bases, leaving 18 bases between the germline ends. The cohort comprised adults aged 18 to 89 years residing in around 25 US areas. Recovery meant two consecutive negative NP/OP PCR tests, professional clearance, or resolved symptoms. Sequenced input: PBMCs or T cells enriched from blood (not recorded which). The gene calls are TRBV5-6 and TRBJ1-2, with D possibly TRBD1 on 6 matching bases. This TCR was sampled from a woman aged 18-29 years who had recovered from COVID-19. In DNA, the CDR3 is TGTGCCAGCAGCTTTCGGTTGCCAGGGGCCCCCTATGGCTACACCTTC. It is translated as CASSFRLPGAPYGYTF. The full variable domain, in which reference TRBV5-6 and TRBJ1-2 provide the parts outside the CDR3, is DAGVTQSPTHLIKTRGQQVTLRCSPKSGHDTVSWYQQALGQGPQFIFQYYEEEERQRGNFPDRFSGHQFPNYSSELNVNALLLGDSALYLCASSFRLPGAPYGYTFGSGTRLTVV.